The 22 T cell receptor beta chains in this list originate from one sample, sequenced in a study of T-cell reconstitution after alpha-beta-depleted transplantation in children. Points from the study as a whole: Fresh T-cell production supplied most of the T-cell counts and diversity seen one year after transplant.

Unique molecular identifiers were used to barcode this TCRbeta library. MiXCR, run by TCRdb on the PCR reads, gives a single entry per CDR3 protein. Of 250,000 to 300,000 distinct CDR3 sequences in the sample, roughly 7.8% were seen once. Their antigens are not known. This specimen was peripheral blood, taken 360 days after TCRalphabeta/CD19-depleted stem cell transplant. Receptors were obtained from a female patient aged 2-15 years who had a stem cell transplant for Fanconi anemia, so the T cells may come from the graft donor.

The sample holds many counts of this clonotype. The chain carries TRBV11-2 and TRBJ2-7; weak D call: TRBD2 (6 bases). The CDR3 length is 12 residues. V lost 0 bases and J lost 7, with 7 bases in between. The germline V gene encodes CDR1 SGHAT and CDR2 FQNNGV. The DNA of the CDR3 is TGTGCCAGCAGCTTAGATCGGGGGGAGCAGTACTTC. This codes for CASSLDRGEQYF.

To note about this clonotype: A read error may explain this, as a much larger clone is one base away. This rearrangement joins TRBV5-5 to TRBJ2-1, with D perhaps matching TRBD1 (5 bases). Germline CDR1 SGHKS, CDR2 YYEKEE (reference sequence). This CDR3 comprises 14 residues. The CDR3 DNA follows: TGTGCCGGCAGCTTGACAGTACGGAACAATGAGCAGTTCTTC. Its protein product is CAGSLTVRNNEQFF.

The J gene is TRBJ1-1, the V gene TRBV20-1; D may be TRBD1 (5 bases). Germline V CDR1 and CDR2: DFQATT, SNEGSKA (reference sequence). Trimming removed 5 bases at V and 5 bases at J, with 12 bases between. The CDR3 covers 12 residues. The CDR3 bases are TGCAGTGCTCGACGATGGGGGACTGAAGCTTTCTTT. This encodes CSARRWGTEAFF.

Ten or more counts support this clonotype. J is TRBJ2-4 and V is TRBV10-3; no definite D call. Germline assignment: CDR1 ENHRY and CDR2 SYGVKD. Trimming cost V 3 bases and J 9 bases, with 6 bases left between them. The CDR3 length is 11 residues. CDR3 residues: CAISEHSIQYF. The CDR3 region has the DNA TGTGCCATCAGTGAACACAGCATTCAGTACTTC.

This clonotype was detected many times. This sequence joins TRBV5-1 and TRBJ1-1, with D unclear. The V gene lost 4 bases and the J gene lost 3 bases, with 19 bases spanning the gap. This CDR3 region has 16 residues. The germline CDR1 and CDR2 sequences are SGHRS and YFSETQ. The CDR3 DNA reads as TGCGCCAGCAGCCTCCCCTTCAGAGGGTCCGACACTGAAGCTTTCTTT. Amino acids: CASSLPFRGSDTEAFF.

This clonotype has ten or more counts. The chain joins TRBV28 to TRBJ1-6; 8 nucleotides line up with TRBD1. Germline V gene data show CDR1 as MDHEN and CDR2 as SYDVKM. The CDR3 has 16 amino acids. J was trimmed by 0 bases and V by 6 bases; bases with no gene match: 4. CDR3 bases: TGTGCCAGCAGCCGGGACAGGAGCTCCTATAATTCACCCCTCCACTTT. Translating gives CASSRDRSSYNSPLHF. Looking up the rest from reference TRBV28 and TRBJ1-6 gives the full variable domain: DVKVTQSSRYLVKRTGEKVFLECVQDMDHENMFWYRQDPGLGLRLIYFSYDVKMKEKGDIPEGYSVSREKKERFSLILESASTNQTSMYLCASSRDRSSYNSPLHFGNGTRLTVT.

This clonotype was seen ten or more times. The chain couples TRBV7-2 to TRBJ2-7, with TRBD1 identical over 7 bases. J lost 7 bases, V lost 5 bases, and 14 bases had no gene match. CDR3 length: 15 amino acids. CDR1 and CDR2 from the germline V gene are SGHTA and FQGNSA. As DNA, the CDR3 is TGTGCCAGCAGCCGTGGGTGGAGACAGGGAGAAGAGCAGTACTTC. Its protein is CASSRGWRQGEEQYF.

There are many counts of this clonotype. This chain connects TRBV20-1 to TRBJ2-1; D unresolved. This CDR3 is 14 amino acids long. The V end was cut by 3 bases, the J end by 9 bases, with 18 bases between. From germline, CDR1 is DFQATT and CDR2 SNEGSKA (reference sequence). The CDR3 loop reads CSARPNPLVGEQFF. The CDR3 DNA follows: TGCAGTGCTAGGCCTAACCCCCTAGTGGGTGAGCAGTTCTTC.

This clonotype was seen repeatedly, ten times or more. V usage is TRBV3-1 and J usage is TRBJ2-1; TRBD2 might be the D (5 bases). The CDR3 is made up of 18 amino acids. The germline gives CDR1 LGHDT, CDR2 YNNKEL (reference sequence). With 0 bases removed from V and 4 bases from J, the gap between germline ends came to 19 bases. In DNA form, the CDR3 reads TGTGCCAGCAGCCAAGAATGGGCCGGGATTAACCTTTACAATGAGCAGTTCTTC. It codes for CASSQEWAGINLYNEQFF.

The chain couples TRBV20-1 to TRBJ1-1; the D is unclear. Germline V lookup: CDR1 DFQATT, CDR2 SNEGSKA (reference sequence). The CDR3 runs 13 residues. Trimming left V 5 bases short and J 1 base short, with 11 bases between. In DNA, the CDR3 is TGCAGTGCTCCGGCCCGGGCGAACACTGAAGCTTTCTTT. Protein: CSAPARANTEAFF.

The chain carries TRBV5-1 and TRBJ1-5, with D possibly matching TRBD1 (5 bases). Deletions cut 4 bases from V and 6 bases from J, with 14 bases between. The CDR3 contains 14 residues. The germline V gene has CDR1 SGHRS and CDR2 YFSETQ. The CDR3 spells CASSQFETGQPQHF. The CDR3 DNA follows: TGCGCCAGCAGCCAGTTCGAAACAGGTCAGCCCCAGCATTTT.

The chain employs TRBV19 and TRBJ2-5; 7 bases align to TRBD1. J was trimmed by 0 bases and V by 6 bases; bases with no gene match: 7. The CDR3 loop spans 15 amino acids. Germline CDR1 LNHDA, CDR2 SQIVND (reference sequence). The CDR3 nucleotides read TGTGCCAGTAGCAAAGGGACAGAGTACCAAGAGACCCAGTACTTC. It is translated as CASSKGTEYQETQYF.

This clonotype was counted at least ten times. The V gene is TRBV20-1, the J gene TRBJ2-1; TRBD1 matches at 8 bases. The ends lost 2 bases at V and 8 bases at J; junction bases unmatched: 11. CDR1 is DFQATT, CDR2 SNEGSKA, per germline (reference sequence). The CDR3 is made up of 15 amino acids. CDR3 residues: CSARRVQGAWDEQFF. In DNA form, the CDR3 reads TGCAGTGCTAGAAGAGTCCAGGGGGCTTGGGATGAGCAGTTCTTC.

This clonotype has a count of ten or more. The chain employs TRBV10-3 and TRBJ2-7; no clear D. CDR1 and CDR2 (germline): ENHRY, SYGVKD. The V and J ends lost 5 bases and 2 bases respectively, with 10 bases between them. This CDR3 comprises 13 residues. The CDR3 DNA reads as TGTGCCATCAGTAGGCAGGCAGCCTACGAGCAGTACTTC. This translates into CAISRQAAYEQYF.

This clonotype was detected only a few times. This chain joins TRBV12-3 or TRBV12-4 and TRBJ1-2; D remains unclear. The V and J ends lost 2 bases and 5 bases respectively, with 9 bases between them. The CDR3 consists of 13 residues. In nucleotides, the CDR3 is TGTGCCAGCAGTTTAATGGAACTTTATGGCTACACCTTC. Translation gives CASSLMELYGYTF.

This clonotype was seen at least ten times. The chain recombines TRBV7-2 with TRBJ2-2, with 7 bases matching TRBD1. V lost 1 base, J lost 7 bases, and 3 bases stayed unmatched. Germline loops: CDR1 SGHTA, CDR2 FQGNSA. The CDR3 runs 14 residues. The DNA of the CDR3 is TGTGCCAGCAGCTTAGTTGGGACAGTCGGGGAGCTGTTTTTT. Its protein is CASSLVGTVGELFF.

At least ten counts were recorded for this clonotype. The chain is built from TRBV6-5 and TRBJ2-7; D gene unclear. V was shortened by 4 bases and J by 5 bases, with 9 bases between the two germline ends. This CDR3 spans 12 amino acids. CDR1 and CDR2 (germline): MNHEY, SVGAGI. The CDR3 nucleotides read TGTGCCAGCAGTTCCTCGGTGAACGAGCAGTACTTC. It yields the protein CASSSSVNEQYF.

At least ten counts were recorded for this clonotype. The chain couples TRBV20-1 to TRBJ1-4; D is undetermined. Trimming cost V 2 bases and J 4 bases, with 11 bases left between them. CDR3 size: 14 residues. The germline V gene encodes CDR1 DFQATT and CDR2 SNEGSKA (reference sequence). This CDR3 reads CSARRVGVNEKLFF. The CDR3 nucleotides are TGCAGTGCTAGACGGGTCGGGGTTAATGAAAAACTGTTTTTT.

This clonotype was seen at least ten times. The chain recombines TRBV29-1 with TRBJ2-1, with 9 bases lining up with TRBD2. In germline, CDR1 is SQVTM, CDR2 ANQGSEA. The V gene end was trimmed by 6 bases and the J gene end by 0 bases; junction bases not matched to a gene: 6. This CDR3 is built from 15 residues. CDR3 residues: CSVEKGLASYNEQFF. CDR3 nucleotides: TGCAGCGTGGAAAAGGGACTAGCCTCCTACAATGAGCAGTTCTTC.

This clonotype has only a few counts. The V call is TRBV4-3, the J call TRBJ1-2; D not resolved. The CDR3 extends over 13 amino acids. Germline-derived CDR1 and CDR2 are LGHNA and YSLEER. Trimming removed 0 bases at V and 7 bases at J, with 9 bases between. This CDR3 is CASSQDFSTGYTF. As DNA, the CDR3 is TGCGCCAGCAGCCAAGATTTCAGTACTGGCTACACCTTC.

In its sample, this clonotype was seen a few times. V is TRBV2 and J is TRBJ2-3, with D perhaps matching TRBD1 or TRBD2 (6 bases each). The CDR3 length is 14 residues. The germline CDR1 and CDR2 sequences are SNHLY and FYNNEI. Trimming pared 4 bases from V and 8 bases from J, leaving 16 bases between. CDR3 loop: CASSAWGARRTQYF. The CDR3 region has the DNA TGTGCCAGCAGTGCTTGGGGGGCGCGTCGTACGCAGTATTTT.

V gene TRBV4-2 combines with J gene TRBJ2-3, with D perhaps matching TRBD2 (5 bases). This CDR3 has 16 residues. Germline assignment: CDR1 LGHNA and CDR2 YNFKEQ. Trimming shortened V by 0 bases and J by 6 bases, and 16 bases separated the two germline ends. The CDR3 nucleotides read TGTGCCAGCAGCCAAGATGGGCTAGCACAAAGGGATACGCAGTATTTT. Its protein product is CASSQDGLAQRDTQYF.